In this sample, the clone carrying this T cell receptor beta chain turned up many times. Its antigen is still unknown. This sample is drawn from a study of regulatory T cells in long-lasting Graves disease. Findings and caveats of the study: Persistent disease favored TRBV28, TRBJ1-2 and TRBJ2-5.

Germline loops: CDR1 SNHLY, CDR2 FYNNEI. The CDR3 spans 18 residues. The trim removed 4 bases at V and 1 base at J, leaving 13 bases unmatched. Time point of the sample: persistent/refractory GD, antithyroid drugs over 5 years with positive TRAb. Generation of the TCR library employed RNA extracted from PBMCs. The TCR beta library used iRepertoire HTBI primers with Arm-PCR amplification of CDR3. TCRdb fed the multiplex PCR reads into MiXCR, producing one record per CDR3 protein. Of over 650,000 distinct CDR3 sequences listed, about 30% are singletons. The starting material was peripheral blood mononuclear cells (PBMCs), obtained when the disease was refractory, from a patient treated with antithyroid drugs. The TCR sequence derives from a female donor with Graves disease. The chain uses TRBV2 and TRBJ1-1; 9 bases line up with TRBD1. This chain's CDR3 is CASSVPPGQGIGNTEAFF. CDR3 in DNA: TGTGCCAGCAGTGTGCCCCCGGGACAGGGTATTGGGAACACTGAAGCTTTCTTT.